This T cell receptor (beta chain) was observed in a study of beta chain features in type 1 diabetes. Study-level points and caveats: There were fewer insertions and more deletions at the VDJ junctions of type 1 diabetes patients.

This CDR3 region has 16 residues. CDR1 SGHTA and CDR2 FQGNSA come from the germline V gene. V was cut by 1 base and J by 0 bases, with 13 bases left in between. In regard to this clone: Antigen: not known.

The whole isolated RNA underwent reverse transcription, so sequencing captured expressed TCRB transcripts. Produced via immunoSEQ multiplex PCR; TCRdb's table is partial and in-frame only. The sample holds 810,000 or so clones, roughly 16% seen once. This clonotype was obtained from a woman aged 18-29 years in good health. Sequenced input: naive CD4+ T cells from blood. The rearrangement uses TRBV7-2 and TRBJ2-7; the D gene is possibly TRBD2 (5 bases). This CDR3 is CASSLDLSRGSYEQYF. In DNA form, the CDR3 reads TGTGCCAGCAGCTTAGATCTTTCCCGGGGCTCCTACGAGCAGTACTTC.